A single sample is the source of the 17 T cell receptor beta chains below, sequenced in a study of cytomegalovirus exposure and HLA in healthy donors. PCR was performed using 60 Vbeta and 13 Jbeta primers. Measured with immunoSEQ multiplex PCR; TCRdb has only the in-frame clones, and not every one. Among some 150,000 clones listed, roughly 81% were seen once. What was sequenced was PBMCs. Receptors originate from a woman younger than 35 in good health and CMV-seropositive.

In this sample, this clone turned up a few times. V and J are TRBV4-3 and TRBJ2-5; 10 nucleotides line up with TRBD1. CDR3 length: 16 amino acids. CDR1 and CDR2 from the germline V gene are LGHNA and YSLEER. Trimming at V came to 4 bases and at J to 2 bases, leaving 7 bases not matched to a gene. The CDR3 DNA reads TGCGCCAGCAGCCGCGACAGGGGGCGTAGGCAAGAGACCCAGTACTTC. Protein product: CASSRDRGRRQETQYF.

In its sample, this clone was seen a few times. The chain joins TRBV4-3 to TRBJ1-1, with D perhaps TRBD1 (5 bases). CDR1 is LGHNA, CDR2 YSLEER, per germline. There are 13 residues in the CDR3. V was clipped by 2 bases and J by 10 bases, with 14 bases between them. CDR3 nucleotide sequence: TGCGCCAGCAGCCAAAGCGACAGTAGGGTAGCTTTCTTT. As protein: CASSQSDSRVAFF.

CDR3 in amino acids: CASSPKYGKGDTQYF. DNA for the CDR3: TGTGCCAGCAGCCCGAAGTACGGGAAAGGAGATACGCAGTATTTT. The chain uses TRBV7-7 and TRBJ2-3; weak D call: TRBD2 (5 bases). V was pared by 5 bases and J by 5 bases, with 17 bases between. The germline CDR1 and CDR2 sequences are SSHAT and FNYEAQ (reference sequence). The CDR3 totals 15 residues.

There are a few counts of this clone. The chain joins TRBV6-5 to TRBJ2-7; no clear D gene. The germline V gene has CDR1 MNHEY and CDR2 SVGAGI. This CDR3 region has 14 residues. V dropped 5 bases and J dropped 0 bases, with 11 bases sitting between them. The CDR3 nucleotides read TGTGCCAGCAGTCAGCTGGGCGCCTCCTACGAGCAGTACTTC. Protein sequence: CASSQLGASYEQYF.

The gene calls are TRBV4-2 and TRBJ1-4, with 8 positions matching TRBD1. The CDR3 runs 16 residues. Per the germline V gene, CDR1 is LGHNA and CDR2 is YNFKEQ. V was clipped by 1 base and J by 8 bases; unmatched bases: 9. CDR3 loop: CASSQATGEGNEKLFF. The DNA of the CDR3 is TGTGCCAGCAGCCAAGCGACAGGGGAGGGGAACGAAAAACTGTTTTTT.

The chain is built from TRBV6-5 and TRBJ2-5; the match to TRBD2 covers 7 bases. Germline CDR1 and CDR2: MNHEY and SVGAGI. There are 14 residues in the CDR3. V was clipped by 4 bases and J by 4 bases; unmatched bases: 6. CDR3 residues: CASSSTSEGETQYF. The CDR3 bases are TGTGCCAGCAGTTCAACTAGCGAAGGAGAGACCCAGTACTTC.

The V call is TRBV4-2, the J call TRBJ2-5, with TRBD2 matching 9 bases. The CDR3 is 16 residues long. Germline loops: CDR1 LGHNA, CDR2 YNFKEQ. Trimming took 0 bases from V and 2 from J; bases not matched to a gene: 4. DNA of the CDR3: TGTGCCAGCAGCCAAGAGCGGGGGGGCCGTCAAGAGACCCAGTACTTC. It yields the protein CASSQERGGRQETQYF.

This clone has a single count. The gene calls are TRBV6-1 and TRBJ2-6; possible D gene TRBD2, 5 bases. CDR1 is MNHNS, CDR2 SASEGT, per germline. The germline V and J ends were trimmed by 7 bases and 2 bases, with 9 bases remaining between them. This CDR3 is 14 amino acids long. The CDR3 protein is CASKRPPGANVLTF. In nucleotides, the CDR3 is TGTGCCAGCAAGCGGCCCCCTGGGGCCAACGTCCTGACTTTC.

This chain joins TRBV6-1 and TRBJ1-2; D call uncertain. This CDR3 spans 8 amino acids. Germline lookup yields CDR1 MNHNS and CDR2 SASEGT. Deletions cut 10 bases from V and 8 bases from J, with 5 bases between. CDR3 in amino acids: CAISGYTF. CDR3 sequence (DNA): TGTGCCATCTCGGGCTACACCTTC.

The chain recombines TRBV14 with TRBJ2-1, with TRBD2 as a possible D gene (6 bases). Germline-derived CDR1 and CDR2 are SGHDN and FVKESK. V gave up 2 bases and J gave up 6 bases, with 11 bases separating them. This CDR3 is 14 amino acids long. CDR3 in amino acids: CASSQRGFINEQFF. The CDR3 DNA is TGTGCCAGCAGCCAACGGGGGTTCATCAATGAGCAGTTCTTC. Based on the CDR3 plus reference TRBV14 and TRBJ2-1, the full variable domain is EAGVTQFPSHSVIEKGQTVTLRCDPISGHDNLYWYRRVMGKEIKFLLHFVKESKQDESGMPNNRFLAERTGGTYSTLKVQPAELEDSGVYFCASSQRGFINEQFFGPGTRLTVL.

This chain's CDR3 is CASGLGYGTAHNEQFF. DNA for the CDR3: TGTGCTAGTGGTTTGGGATACGGGACAGCACACAATGAGCAGTTCTTC. The chain links TRBV12-5 to TRBJ2-1; 7 bases fit TRBD1. After removal of 1 base from V and 5 bases from J, the junction contained 8 bases not matched to a gene. The CDR3 sequence is 16 residues long. Per germline, CDR1 LGHNT and CDR2 FRNRAP.

The CDR3 DNA sequence: TGTGCCAGTAGGACTACAGGGGCTAGCAATCAGCCCCAGCATTTT. It codes for CASRTTGASNQPQHF. This rearrangement joins TRBV19 to TRBJ1-5; 7 nucleotides agree with TRBD1. This CDR3 region has 15 residues. V lost 6 bases, J lost 0 bases, and 5 bases stayed unmatched. Per germline, CDR1 LNHDA and CDR2 SQIVND (reference sequence).

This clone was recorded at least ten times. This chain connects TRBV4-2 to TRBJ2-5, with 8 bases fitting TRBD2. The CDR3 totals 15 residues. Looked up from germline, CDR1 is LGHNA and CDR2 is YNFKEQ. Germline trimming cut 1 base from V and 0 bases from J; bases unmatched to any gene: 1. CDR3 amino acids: CASSQGRGDQETQYF. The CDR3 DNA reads TGTGCCAGCAGCCAAGGGCGGGGGGACCAAGAGACCCAGTACTTC.

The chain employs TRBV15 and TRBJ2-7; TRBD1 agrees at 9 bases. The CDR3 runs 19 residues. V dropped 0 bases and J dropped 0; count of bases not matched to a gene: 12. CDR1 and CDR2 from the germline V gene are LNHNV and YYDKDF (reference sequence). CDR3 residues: CATSRDVGQGGGRSYEQYF. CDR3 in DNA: TGTGCCACCAGCAGAGATGTGGGACAGGGTGGGGGACGCTCCTACGAGCAGTACTTC.

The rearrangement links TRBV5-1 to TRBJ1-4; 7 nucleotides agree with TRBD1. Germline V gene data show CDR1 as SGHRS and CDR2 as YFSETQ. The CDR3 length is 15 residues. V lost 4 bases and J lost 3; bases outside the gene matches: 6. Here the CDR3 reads CASSLDRAANEKLFF. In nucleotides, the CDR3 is TGCGCCAGCAGCCTCGACAGGGCGGCTAATGAAAAACTGTTTTTT.

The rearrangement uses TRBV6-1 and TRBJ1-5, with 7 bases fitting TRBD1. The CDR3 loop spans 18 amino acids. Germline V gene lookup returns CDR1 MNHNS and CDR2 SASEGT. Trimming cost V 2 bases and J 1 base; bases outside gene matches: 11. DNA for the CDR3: TGTGCCAGCAGTGAAAATTTATTGTACAGGGGAAGCAATCAGCCCCAGCATTTT. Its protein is CASSENLLYRGSNQPQHF.

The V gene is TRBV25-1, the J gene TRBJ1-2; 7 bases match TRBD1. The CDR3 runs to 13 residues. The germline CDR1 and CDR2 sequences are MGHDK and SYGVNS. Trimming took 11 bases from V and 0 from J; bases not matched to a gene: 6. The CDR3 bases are TGTGCCTCCGGGACAGAAGCTAACTATGGCTACACCTTC. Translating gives CASGTEANYGYTF.